The rows below give T cell receptor beta chains drawn from one sample of a study of blood T cell repertoires in COVID-19. The assay was immunoSEQ multiplex PCR, and TCRdb's table has in-frame clones only and misses some. This table has roughly 120,000 clones, approximately 80% appearing once. Source material: peripheral blood. Receptor source: a man between 65 and 85 years old with active or convalescent COVID-19. CDR3s include the opening cysteine and the closing phenylalanine or tryptophan. The order of the fields is clone size, V gene, J gene, D gene, CDR3 protein, CDR3 DNA. The D gene is left open where the match is weak. Only part of the rows carry a size: once, few, many, or a class if the clone is expanded.

size: -
V: TRBV5-6
J: TRBJ1-1
D: -
CDR3: CASRFLGGTEAFF
DNA: TGTGCCAGCAGGTTCTTGGGGGGGACTGAAGCTTTCTTT

size: once
V: TRBV18
J: TRBJ2-3
D: -
CDR3: CASSPGGSDTQYF
DNA: TGTGCCAGCTCACCGGGCGGGTCAGATACGCAGTATTTT

size: -
V: TRBV27
J: TRBJ2-7
D: -
CDR3: CASSLGAGPVDEQYF
DNA: TGTGCCAGCAGTTTAGGAGCGGGCCCTGTGGACGAGCAGTACTTC

size: once
V: TRBV24-1
J: TRBJ2-5
D: TRBD1
CDR3: CATSATSGRGPGETQYF
DNA: TGTGCCACCAGTGCCACCAGCGGCAGGGGGCCAGGAGAGACCCAGTACTTC

size: -
V: TRBV19
J: TRBJ2-1
D: TRBD2
CDR3: CASSIAAGAGVGVKQFF
DNA: TGTGCCAGTAGTATAGCAGCAGGAGCGGGAGTGGGAGTGAAGCAGTTCTTC

size: -
V: TRBV7-6
J: TRBJ2-7
D: TRBD1
CDR3: CASSLGTGTGVYEQYF
DNA: TGTGCCAGCAGCTTAGGGACCGGGACAGGGGTCTACGAGCAGTACTTC

size: -
V: TRBV7-9
J: TRBJ2-7
D: -
CDR3: CASSSTGPRFYEQYF
DNA: TGTGCCAGCAGCTCCACAGGGCCGCGCTTCTACGAGCAGTACTTC

size: few
V: TRBV9
J: TRBJ2-2
D: -
CDR3: CASSVAIGELFF
DNA: TGTGCCAGCAGCGTAGCTATCGGGGAGCTGTTTTTT

size: -
V: TRBV19
J: TRBJ1-4
D: -
CDR3: CASSRNSQGPNEKLFF
DNA: TGTGCCAGTAGTAGGAACTCACAGGGACCTAATGAAAAACTGTTTTTT

size: -
V: TRBV7-8
J: TRBJ2-1
D: -
CDR3: CASVVSDLYNEQFF
DNA: TGTGCCAGTGTTGTCAGCGACCTGTACAATGAGCAGTTCTTC

size: many
V: TRBV7-2
J: TRBJ2-5
D: TRBD2
CDR3: CASSPAGGWSGTQYF
DNA: TGTGCCAGCAGCCCCGCGGGGGGGTGGAGTGGGACCCAGTACTTC

size: -
V: TRBV7-2
J: TRBJ2-7
D: -
CDR3: CASSSPPSEQYF
DNA: TGTGCCAGCAGCTCCCCCCCCTCCGAGCAGTACTTC

size: -
V: TRBV4-1
J: TRBJ2-3
D: -
CDR3: CASSRESQADTQYF
DNA: TGCGCCAGCAGCCGGGAGTCTCAGGCCGATACGCAGTATTTT

size: -
V: TRBV15
J: TRBJ2-7
D: TRBD1
CDR3: CATGAFGTGSFYEQYF
DNA: TGTGCCACCGGAGCCTTTGGGACAGGAAGCTTCTACGAGCAGTACTTC

size: -
V: TRBV12-3/TRBV12-4
J: TRBJ2-2
D: -
CDR3: CASSTTGVEELFF
DNA: TGTGCCAGCAGTACAACAGGTGTAGAGGAGCTGTTTTTT

size: once
V: TRBV13
J: TRBJ1-1
D: TRBD1
CDR3: CASSLYGTAMNTEAFF
DNA: TGTGCCAGCAGCTTATATGGGACAGCTATGAACACTGAAGCTTTCTTT

size: -
V: TRBV28
J: TRBJ2-1
D: TRBD2
CDR3: CASSRLAGGSYNEQFF
DNA: TGTGCCAGCAGCCGACTAGCGGGAGGGTCCTACAATGAGCAGTTCTTC

size: -
V: TRBV11-2
J: TRBJ1-1
D: -
CDR3: CASSLGGEFEAFF
DNA: TGTGCCAGCAGCTTAGGGGGGGAGTTTGAAGCTTTCTTT

size: -
V: TRBV7-2
J: TRBJ1-4
D: -
CDR3: CASSSQQGQLNEKLFF
DNA: TGTGCCAGCAGCAGCCAACAAGGACAATTAAATGAAAAACTGTTTTTT

size: few
V: TRBV7-9
J: TRBJ1-2
D: -
CDR3: CASSLERLWRGGYTF
DNA: TGTGCCAGCAGCTTAGAGCGTCTTTGGAGAGGAGGCTACACCTTC

size: -
V: TRBV5-4
J: TRBJ1-2
D: -
CDR3: CASSLDSSGYTF
DNA: TGTGCCAGCAGCTTGGACAGTTCTGGCTACACCTTC

size: -
V: TRBV6-2/TRBV6-3
J: TRBJ1-5
D: TRBD1
CDR3: CASSYNIQGAGQPQHF
DNA: TGTGCCAGCAGTTACAATATACAGGGGGCGGGACAGCCCCAGCATTTT

size: -
V: TRBV5-1
J: TRBJ1-4
D: TRBD1
CDR3: CASSTPGTGFGEKLFF
DNA: TGCGCCAGCAGCACGCCCGGGACAGGGTTCGGTGAAAAACTGTTTTTT

size: -
V: TRBV6-4
J: TRBJ1-1
D: TRBD1
CDR3: CASSDTFGQGARAFF
DNA: TGTGCCAGCAGTGACACGTTTGGACAGGGGGCTCGGGCTTTCTTT

size: -
V: TRBV11-3
J: TRBJ2-7
D: TRBD2
CDR3: CASSLEASGRAYF
DNA: TGTGCCAGCAGCTTAGAGGCTAGCGGGAGGGCCTACTTC

size: -
V: TRBV2
J: TRBJ1-1
D: -
CDR3: CASSGVYDTEAFF
DNA: TGTGCCAGTTCAGGGGTATATGATACTGAAGCTTTCTTT

size: -
V: TRBV4-3
J: TRBJ2-7
D: TRBD1
CDR3: CASSHRDRGRAEQYF
DNA: TGCGCCAGCAGCCATCGGGACAGGGGGCGCGCCGAGCAGTACTTC

size: -
V: TRBV19
J: TRBJ2-4
D: TRBD1
CDR3: CASSPRTGLTAKNIQYF
DNA: TGTGCCAGTAGTCCACGGACAGGGTTAACTGCCAAAAACATTCAGTACTTC

size: -
V: TRBV5-1
J: TRBJ1-1
D: TRBD1
CDR3: CASSQGQGIMNTEAFF
DNA: TGCGCCAGCAGCCAAGGACAGGGGATCATGAACACTGAAGCTTTCTTT

size: -
V: TRBV6-5
J: TRBJ2-5
D: -
CDR3: CASSYQGARETQYF
DNA: TGTGCCAGCAGTTACCAGGGTGCTCGGGAGACCCAGTACTTC

size: -
V: TRBV9
J: TRBJ2-1
D: TRBD2
CDR3: CASSVATSGVVGNEQFF
DNA: TGTGCCAGCAGCGTAGCTACTAGCGGGGTTGTTGGTAATGAGCAGTTCTTC

size: -
V: TRBV9
J: TRBJ2-2
D: -
CDR3: CASSVGSVLRTGELFF
DNA: TGTGCCAGCAGCGTAGGATCCGTTTTGCGTACCGGGGAGCTGTTTTTT

size: -
V: TRBV12-5
J: TRBJ1-1
D: -
CDR3: CASGFRVNTEAFF
DNA: TGTGCTAGTGGTTTCCGCGTGAACACTGAAGCTTTCTTT

size: -
V: TRBV25-1
J: TRBJ2-1
D: TRBD1
CDR3: CASSTGQGEYNEQFF
DNA: TGTGCCAGCAGTACCGGACAGGGGGAGTATAATGAGCAGTTCTTC

size: -
V: TRBV6-2/TRBV6-3
J: TRBJ2-7
D: -
CDR3: CASSYRFGTGYEQYF
DNA: TGTGCCAGCAGTTACCGGTTTGGTACAGGGTACGAGCAGTACTTC

size: -
V: TRBV10-3
J: TRBJ2-3
D: TRBD2
CDR3: CAISTSGGPTDTQYF
DNA: TGTGCCATCAGTACTAGCGGGGGGCCCACAGATACGCAGTATTTT

size: -
V: TRBV6-5
J: TRBJ1-6
D: TRBD1
CDR3: CASRLQGATNSPLHF
DNA: TGTGCCAGCAGATTACAGGGGGCCACTAATTCACCCCTCCACTTT

size: -
V: TRBV11-3
J: TRBJ2-3
D: -
CDR3: CASSLDSGMTDTQYF
DNA: TGTGCCAGCAGCTTAGATTCCGGGATGACAGATACGCAGTATTTT

size: few
V: TRBV19
J: TRBJ2-2
D: TRBD1
CDR3: CASSRRTGVTGELFF
DNA: TGTGCCAGTAGTAGACGGACAGGGGTCACCGGGGAGCTGTTTTTT

size: -
V: TRBV2
J: TRBJ1-5
D: -
CDR3: CASSPGQGGQPQHF
DNA: TGTGCCAGCAGTCCGGGGCAGGGAGGGCAGCCCCAGCATTTT

size: once
V: TRBV19
J: TRBJ1-1
D: -
CDR3: CASSLRGNTEAFF
DNA: TGTGCCAGTAGTTTGCGGGGGAACACTGAAGCTTTCTTT

size: -
V: TRBV7-9
J: TRBJ2-1
D: TRBD2
CDR3: CASSPGGGGEQFF
DNA: TGTGCCAGCTCTCCGGGAGGGGGAGGTGAGCAGTTCTTC

size: -
V: TRBV9
J: TRBJ1-1
D: TRBD1
CDR3: CASSVAPKTGYTEAFF
DNA: TGTGCCAGCAGCGTAGCCCCTAAGACAGGGTACACTGAAGCTTTCTTT

size: once
V: TRBV24-1
J: TRBJ2-2
D: -
CDR3: CATMGLTNTGELFF
DNA: TGTGCCACCATGGGGCTTACGAACACCGGGGAGCTGTTTTTT

size: -
V: TRBV28
J: TRBJ2-6
D: -
CDR3: CASSSPGSPSGANVLTF
DNA: TGTGCCAGCAGTTCGCCGGGATCCCCCTCTGGGGCCAACGTCCTGACTTTC

size: -
V: TRBV18
J: TRBJ1-5
D: -
CDR3: CASSRGEDQPQHF
DNA: TGTGCCAGCTCACGGGGGGAGGATCAGCCCCAGCATTTT